The 10 T cell receptor beta chains given below trace back to one sample, sequenced in a study of blood T cell repertoires in COVID-19. Here immunoSEQ multiplex PCR was the method, and the copy in TCRdb shows in-frame clones only, minus some. The sample shows roughly 330,000 clones, around nine tenths of them seen only once. Sequencing input: PBMCs or T cells enriched from blood (not recorded which). The source is a woman in her thirties who had recovered from COVID-19.

The chain's CDR3 is CASSLIHPGGGELFF. DNA for the CDR3: TGTGCCAGCAGCTTAATCCACCCCGGAGGCGGGGAGCTGTTTTTT. The chain has TRBV7-8 and TRBJ2-2, with D possibly matching TRBD2 (5 bases). V was pared by 2 bases and J by 7 bases, with 14 bases between. Germline values: CDR1 SGHVS, CDR2 FQNEAQ. This CDR3 region has 15 residues.

The rearrangement links TRBV30 to TRBJ1-5; 7 nucleotides match TRBD1. Germline CDR1 reads GTSNPN; CDR2 reads SVGIG (reference sequence). CDR3 size: 13 residues. Germline trimming cut 5 bases from V and 3 bases from J; bases unmatched to any gene: 4. Here the CDR3 DNA reads TGTGCCTGGGATCAGGGGGACAATCAGCCCCAGCATTTT. It translates to CAWDQGDNQPQHF.

This chain links TRBV19 with TRBJ1-2, with 7 bases fitting TRBD1. In germline, CDR1 is LNHDA, CDR2 SQIVND (reference sequence). Trimming removed 6 bases from V and 0 bases from J; junction bases left unmatched: 4. The CDR3 length is 14 residues. CDR3 DNA: TGTGCCAGTAGGACAGGGTATTCTAACTATGGCTACACCTTC. Protein product: CASRTGYSNYGYTF.

This clone was found once. The chain links TRBV29-1 to TRBJ1-1, with 11 nucleotides matching TRBD1. The CDR3 is made up of 15 amino acids. CDR1 is SQVTM and CDR2 is ANQGSEA in the germline V gene. Trimming took 5 bases from V and 2 from J; bases not matched to a gene: 7. The CDR3 loop reads CSVRDGTGGNTEAFF. In nucleotides, the CDR3 is TGCAGCGTTCGGGACGGGACAGGGGGAAACACTGAAGCTTTCTTT.

The V call is TRBV4-3, the J call TRBJ1-3; possible D gene TRBD1, 5 bases. The CDR3 contains 15 residues. Trimming stripped 0 bases from V and 2 bases from J, with 8 bases between. Per germline, CDR1 LGHNA and CDR2 YSLEER. In nucleotides, the CDR3 is TGCGCCAGCAGCCAAGATCGGGGGGCTGGAAACACCATATATTTT. It encodes CASSQDRGAGNTIYF.

Within the sample, this clone is medium-sized. This sequence joins TRBV7-9 and TRBJ1-2; TRBD1 agrees at 8 bases. Looked up from germline, CDR1 is SEHNR and CDR2 is FQNEAQ (reference sequence). The junction had 13 bases not matched to a gene; V was cut back by 5 bases and J by 5 bases. The CDR3 is 16 amino acids. CDR3 nucleotide sequence: TGTGCCAGCAGCCAGACCAGGGGGCCCGAGTCTTATGGCTACACCTTC. Translation gives CASSQTRGPESYGYTF.

The V gene is TRBV5-1, the J gene TRBJ1-2, with 9 nucleotides matching TRBD1. The CDR3 contains 14 residues. J gave up 7 bases and V 0 bases, and 4 bases lay outside the gene matches. Germline CDR1 is SGHRS and CDR2 is YFSETQ. For the CDR3, the DNA is TGCGCCAGCAGCTTGGAGGTACAGGGGGCTGGCTACACCTTC. This gives the protein CASSLEVQGAGYTF.

The V gene is TRBV7-2, the J gene TRBJ2-3, with D perhaps TRBD2 (6 bases). The CDR3 is 15 amino acids. V lost 2 bases and J lost 4, with 13 bases in between. The germline V gene has CDR1 SGHTA and CDR2 FQGNSA. The DNA of the CDR3 is TGTGCCAGCAGCTTATATGGGGGGAGCTCAGATACGCAGTATTTT. Its protein product is CASSLYGGSSDTQYF.

Remarks on this clone: The germline gene is not matched at one end of the junction; a read error may be the cause. The chain combines TRBV7-7 with TRBJ2-3, with 7 bases fitting TRBD2. The CDR3 totals 14 residues. Germline lookup yields CDR1 SSHAT and CDR2 FNYEAQ (reference sequence). CDR3: CASSSGRGTDTQYF. CDR3 bases: TGTGCTAGCAGCTCAGGGAGGGGCACAGATACGCAGTATTTT.

This chain uses TRBV11-2 with TRBJ2-3, with 9 positions matching TRBD2. CDR3 length: 16 amino acids. The germline gives CDR1 SGHAT, CDR2 FQNNGV. J was trimmed by 2 bases and V by 5 bases; bases with no gene match: 8. CDR3 sequence reads: CASSPRTSGYTDTQYF. The CDR3, as DNA: TGTGCCAGCAGCCCTCGCACTAGCGGGTACACAGATACGCAGTATTTT.